The rows below give T cell receptor beta chains drawn from one sample of a study of molecular identifiers for immune sequencing clone quantification. TCRdb re-called the PCR reads with MiXCR, one entry per CDR3 protein. Counted here are tens of thousands of distinct CDR3 sequences, about a sixth occurring once; the ten biggest clones make up about 1.5%. The specimen was naive CD8+ T cells from blood, with Jurkat cell RNA spiked in. These receptors were obtained from a human donor in good health. Some libraries in this study had Jurkat cell RNA spiked in. CDR3s include the opening cysteine and the closing phenylalanine or tryptophan. D genes are given only for firm matches. Size tells how often a clone was seen (once, few, many) or the class of an expanded clone, and some rows leave it out.

many	TRBD2	TRBV3-1	TRBJ2-1	CASRDLSGSSYNEQFF	TGTGCCAGCAGGGACCTTAGCGGGAGCTCCTACAATGAGCAGTTCTTC
many	NA	TRBV20-1	TRBJ2-3	CSARPAPDTQYF	TGCAGTGCTAGACCGGCTCCAGATACGCAGTATTTT
NA	TRBD2	TRBV12-3/TRBV12-4	TRBJ2-3	CASRRLAGESVTDTQYF	TGTGCCAGCAGGAGACTAGCGGGAGAATCTGTCACAGATACGCAGTATTTT
NA	NA	TRBV11-2	TRBJ2-3	CASSYTGTQYF	TGTGCCAGCAGTTACACAGGTACGCAGTATTTT
many	NA	TRBV27	TRBJ1-4	CASSLHGKDEKLFF	TGTGCCAGCAGTTTACACGGAAAGGACGAAAAACTGTTTTTT
many	NA	TRBV7-9	TRBJ2-7	CASSLQTELGEQYF	TGTGCCAGCAGCTTACAGACCGAGCTAGGGGAGCAGTACTTC
many	NA	TRBV9	TRBJ2-7	CASSPVGASAYEQYF	TGTGCCAGCAGCCCAGTCGGGGCCTCGGCCTACGAGCAGTACTTC
many	TRBD1	TRBV6-2/TRBV6-3	TRBJ2-4	CASSSRTGVIQYF	TGTGCCAGCAGTTCGAGGACAGGCGTCATTCAGTACTTC
many	NA	TRBV27	TRBJ2-3	CASSSGGTDTQYF	TGTGCCAGCAGTTCCGGGGGCACAGATACGCAGTATTTT
many	TRBD2	TRBV5-1	TRBJ2-7	CASKVGLAGGYEQYF	TGCGCCAGCAAAGTTGGTCTAGCGGGAGGTTACGAGCAGTACTTC
many	TRBD1	TRBV28	TRBJ2-2	CASSSPAGTGQRDGELFF	TGTGCCAGCAGTTCCCCCGCCGGGACAGGGCAGAGAGACGGGGAGCTGTTTTTT
many	NA	TRBV27	TRBJ2-7	CASSLVVGPGPTYEQYF	TGTGCCAGCAGCTTAGTCGTAGGCCCGGGTCCCACCTACGAGCAGTACTTC
many	TRBD2	TRBV9	TRBJ2-1	CASSVLLQREFHEQFF	TGTGCCAGCAGCGTATTGTTGCAGCGGGAGTTCCATGAGCAGTTCTTC
many	NA	TRBV7-9	TRBJ2-1	CASSSPVPRIGEQFF	TGTGCCAGCAGCTCCCCCGTTCCCCGAATTGGTGAGCAGTTCTTC
many	NA	TRBV11-2	TRBJ2-1	CASSLTRYNEQFF	TGTGCCAGCAGCTTAACGAGATACAATGAGCAGTTCTTC
NA	TRBD2	TRBV20-1	TRBJ2-3	CSAIWGGKNPISTDTQYF	TGCAGTGCGATCTGGGGGGGGAAAAACCCTATCTCTACAGATACGCAGTATTTT
many	NA	TRBV4-2	TRBJ1-2	CASSQVGDDYGYTF	TGTGCCAGCAGCCAAGTTGGAGATGACTATGGCTACACCTTC
many	TRBD2	TRBV7-9	TRBJ2-3	CASSLFVAGATDTQYF	TGTGCCAGCAGCTTATTTGTAGCGGGAGCCACAGATACGCAGTATTTT
NA	TRBD1	TRBV13	TRBJ2-5	CASSLGQGGQETQYF	TGTGCCAGCAGCCTTGGACAGGGAGGCCAAGAGACCCAGTACTTC
many	TRBD1	TRBV7-8	TRBJ2-3	CASKVGTGDSRDTQYF	TGTGCCAGCAAGGTTGGGACAGGGGATAGCCGGGATACGCAGTATTTT
many	TRBD1	TRBV30	TRBJ1-2	CAWFTGTDGYTF	TGTGCCTGGTTTACCGGGACAGATGGCTACACCTTC
many	TRBD2	TRBV4-1	TRBJ2-2	CASSLAGGFTGELFF	TGCGCCAGCAGCTTAGCGGGAGGATTCACCGGGGAGCTGTTTTTT
many	NA	TRBV7-9	TRBJ2-3	CASSSLRNTQYF	TGTGCCAGCAGCTCCCTCCGAAATACGCAGTATTTT
few	NA	TRBV27	TRBJ1-1	CASSGLGRKNTEAFF	TGTGCCAGCAGTGGGCTGGGTCGGAAAAACACTGAAGCTTTCTTT
many	TRBD2	TRBV28	TRBJ2-3	CASSFVEGLAGDTDTQYF	TGTGCCAGCAGTTTTGTAGAGGGACTAGCGGGAGATACAGATACGCAGTATTTT
NA	NA	TRBV11-2	TRBJ2-3	CASSLDPGLTDTQYF	TGTGCCAGCAGCTTAGATCCTGGACTCACAGATACGCAGTATTTT
many	TRBD1	TRBV13	TRBJ2-7	CASSPGTGHREQYF	TGTGCCAGCAGCCCCGGGACAGGGCACCGCGAGCAGTACTTC
many	NA	TRBV11-1	TRBJ2-3	CASSPTGTGDTQYF	TGTGCCAGCAGCCCCACCGGGACCGGAGATACGCAGTATTTT
many	NA	TRBV14	TRBJ1-2	CASTTIPVEGYGYTF	TGTGCCAGCACCACTATACCCGTGGAAGGATATGGCTACACCTTC
many	NA	TRBV20-1	TRBJ2-3	CSASAFIGDTQYF	TGCAGTGCTAGTGCGTTTATCGGGGATACGCAGTATTTT
NA	NA	TRBV9	TRBJ1-1	CASSRQNTEAFF	TGTGCCAGCAGCCGACAGAACACTGAAGCTTTCTTT
NA	TRBD1	TRBV5-6	TRBJ1-1	CASTRGLAEAFF	TGTGCCAGCACAAGGGGGCTCGCTGAAGCTTTCTTT
many	TRBD2	TRBV20-1	TRBJ2-7	CSASPREVSYEQYF	TGCAGTGCTAGCCCCCGGGAGGTATCCTACGAGCAGTACTTC
many	TRBD1	TRBV3-1	TRBJ1-1	CASSHLQGVHGEAFF	TGTGCCAGCAGCCACCTCCAGGGGGTCCACGGTGAAGCTTTCTTT
NA	NA	TRBV28	TRBJ2-3	CASTIGGPGRDTQYF	TGTGCCAGCACTATAGGGGGACCGGGCAGAGATACGCAGTATTTT
many	TRBD2	TRBV27	TRBJ2-1	CASSLEGPAGLAEGNEQFF	TGTGCCAGCAGTTTAGAGGGCCCCGCGGGACTAGCTGAGGGCAATGAGCAGTTCTTC
many	TRBD2	TRBV20-1	TRBJ2-7	CSAWTSGSYEQYF	TGCAGTGCTTGGACTAGCGGGAGTTACGAGCAGTACTTC
many	TRBD1	TRBV23-1	TRBJ2-5	CAERHWTGAQETQYF	TGCGCCGAAAGGCATTGGACAGGGGCTCAAGAGACCCAGTACTTC
many	TRBD2	TRBV27	TRBJ2-1	CASRAGLAGEETYNEQFF	TGTGCCAGCAGAGCAGGACTAGCGGGAGAAGAGACCTACAATGAGCAGTTCTTC
many	NA	TRBV28	TRBJ2-7	CASALTVVGYEQYF	TGTGCCAGCGCCCTGACGGTGGTGGGTTACGAGCAGTACTTC
many	NA	TRBV19	TRBJ2-7	CASSPATGEYEQYF	TGTGCCAGTAGCCCCGCAACAGGCGAGTACGAGCAGTACTTC
many	TRBD2	TRBV20-1	TRBJ2-5	CSASLLAGGETQYF	TGCAGTGCTAGTTTACTAGCGGGAGGCGAGACCCAGTACTTC
few	NA	TRBV6-5	TRBJ2-1	CASSYFLSSYNEQFF	TGTGCCAGCAGTTACTTCCTGAGCTCCTACAATGAGCAGTTCTTC
many	NA	TRBV4-3	TRBJ2-7	CASSQERDWSSYEQYF	TGCGCCAGCAGCCAAGAGAGGGACTGGAGCTCCTACGAGCAGTACTTC
many	NA	TRBV21-1	TRBJ1-5	CASSKLPGYSNQPQHF	TGTGCCAGCAGCAAGTTACCTGGTTATAGCAATCAGCCCCAGCATTTT
many	TRBD2	TRBV4-1	TRBJ2-4	CASSQLPLGELADLAKNIQYF	TGCGCCAGCAGCCAACTTCCTCTAGGGGAACTAGCGGACCTAGCCAAAAACATTCAGTACTTC
NA	TRBD1	TRBV6-6	TRBJ2-1	CAGGQGANEQFF	TGTGCCGGCGGACAGGGGGCCAATGAGCAGTTCTTC
NA	NA	TRBV5-5	TRBJ1-5	CASSAGSNQPQHF	TGTGCCAGCAGCGCAGGGAGCAATCAGCCCCAGCATTTT
many	NA	TRBV7-9	TRBJ2-5	CASSLLPVETQYF	TGTGCCAGCAGCTTACTTCCCGTCGAGACCCAGTACTTC
many	TRBD2	TRBV6-5	TRBJ2-7	CASSYRPGLAGEAYEQYF	TGTGCCAGCAGTTACCGCCCGGGACTAGCGGGAGAGGCGTACGAGCAGTACTTC
many	NA	TRBV6-2/TRBV6-3	TRBJ2-3	CASTLEFYTDTQYF	TGTGCCAGCACCTTGGAGTTTTACACAGATACGCAGTATTTT
medium-sized	TRBD2	TRBV23-1	TRBJ2-3	CASSQSPTTGGCGDTQYF	TGCGCCAGCAGTCAATCTCCCACGACGGGAGGGTGCGGAGATACGCAGTATTTT
many	NA	TRBV7-2	TRBJ2-7	CASSLAGGGYEQYF	TGTGCCAGCAGCTTAGCGGGAGGGGGTTACGAGCAGTACTTC